This TCR beta chain was identified in a study of OX40 agonist ivuxolimab in advanced cancers. Here immunoSEQ multiplex PCR was the method, and the copy in TCRdb shows in-frame clones only, minus some. The repertoire holds 60,000 to 70,000 clones, with roughly 84% as singletons. V was pared by 2 bases and J by 11 bases, with 14 bases of the junction left unmatched. The CDR3 is made up of 17 amino acids. Germline loops: CDR1 KGHSH, CDR2 LQKENI. This clone has a single count. The antigen is undetermined. Broader study findings: Clones of CD4+ and CD8+ blood T cells grew by week 6 at doses of 0.1 to 3.0 mg/kg.

This chain joins TRBV18 and TRBJ2-4; 11 positions agree with TRBD2. The source was CD4+ or CD8+ T cells sorted from blood, collected in a trial of the OX40 agonist ivuxolimab. The sequence was collected from an adult with an advanced solid tumor such as melanoma, head and neck, liver or kidney cancer. This chain's CDR3 is CASSPMLAGGPGSLQYF. The CDR3 DNA is TGTGCCAGCTCACCAATGCTAGCGGGAGGTCCAGGGTCCCTTCAGTACTTC.